One and the same sample provided the 7 T cell receptor beta chains below, sequenced in a study of cytomegalovirus exposure and HLA in healthy donors (dated by TCRdb to 2016 to 2017). Receptors were amplified or captured by the immunoSEQ multiplex PCR assay. For the multiplex PCR, a mixture combining 60 forward primers for TCR Vbeta segments and 13 reverse primers for TCR Jbeta segments was used. Entries here come from immuneACCESS through TCRdb and include only in-frame sequences with V and J called. Some clones fail to appear in such tables; in the studies checked, an unresolved V gene covers under half of the shortfall, and the cause of the remainder is unknown. This sample's listing comprises roughly 78,000 clones. Approximately 0.78% of the sample goes to the ten largest clones. Source material: PBMCs. These receptor sequences come from a boy younger than 18 in good health and CMV-seronegative.

The chain uses TRBV9 and TRBJ2-5; no clear D. Trimming removed 0 bases from V and 2 bases from J, with 8 bases in between. Germline V gives CDR1 SGDLS, CDR2 YYNGEE. This CDR3 is built from 14 residues. CDR3 region: CASSVDPGQETQYF. CDR3 bases: TGTGCCAGCAGCGTAGATCCGGGTCAAGAGACCCAGTACTTC. Full variable domain (remainder filled in from reference TRBV9 and TRBJ2-5): DSGVTQTPKHLITATGQRVTLRCSPRSGDLSVYWYQQSLDQGLQFLIQYYNGEERAKGNILERFSAQQFPDLHSELNLSSLELGDSALYFCASSVDPGQETQYFGPGTRLLVL.

The chain is built from TRBV6-1 and TRBJ2-3; D is undetermined. The V end lost 6 bases, the J end lost 2 bases, and 9 bases lay between the germline ends. Germline V gene sequence: CDR1 MNHNS, CDR2 SASEGT. This CDR3 is 13 amino acids long. The CDR3 here is CASRASLTDTQYF. The CDR3 DNA sequence: TGTGCCAGCAGAGCAAGCCTCACAGATACGCAGTATTTT.

V usage is TRBV14 and J usage is TRBJ2-2; D possibly corresponds to TRBD2 (6 bases). Germline CDR1 and CDR2: SGHDN and FVKESK. Trimming cost V 1 base and J 4 bases, with 13 bases left between them. The CDR3 length is 16 residues. The CDR3 loop reads CASSQVAGITTGELFF. CDR3 sequence (DNA): TGTGCCAGCAGCCAAGTGGCGGGGATAACCACCGGGGAGCTGTTTTTT.

The chain has TRBV30 and TRBJ1-2; D is unresolved. The CDR3 is made up of 12 amino acids. V was clipped by 4 bases and J by 8 bases, with 14 bases between them. Germline loops: CDR1 GTSNPN, CDR2 SVGIG (reference sequence). CDR3 residues: CAWKASGWGYTF. The CDR3, as DNA: TGTGCCTGGAAGGCGTCAGGCTGGGGCTACACCTTC.

The chain links TRBV6-1 to TRBJ1-1, with 11 bases lining up with TRBD1. The CDR3 runs 18 residues. CDR1 MNHNS and CDR2 SASEGT come from the germline V gene. Unmatched junction bases numbered 12, after V lost 4 bases and J lost 2 bases. The CDR3 DNA is TGTGCCAGCAGTGGGACCCGGACAGGGGGCACTAAAAACACTGAAGCTTTCTTT. Its translation is CASSGTRTGGTKNTEAFF.

The rearrangement links TRBV7-3 to TRBJ2-6; D possibly corresponds to TRBD1 (5 bases). Germline CDR1 and CDR2: SGHTA and FQGTGA. The CDR3 length is 15 residues. Trimming cost V 3 bases and J 4 bases, with 10 bases left between them. The chain's CDR3 is CASSFVGPGANVLTF. For the CDR3, the DNA is TGTGCCAGCAGCTTCGTGGGGCCCGGGGCCAACGTCCTGACTTTC.

Concerning this clone itself: An end of the junction does not agree with germline; a read error may underlie this. The chain has TRBV29-1 and TRBJ2-7, with D perhaps matching TRBD1 (6 bases). CDR3 length: 14 residues. Looked up from germline, CDR1 is SQVTM and CDR2 is ANQGSEA. CDR3: CSAEGAQGAHEQYF. The DNA of the CDR3 is TGCAGCGCTGAAGGTGCACAGGGTGCCCACGAGCAGTACTTC.